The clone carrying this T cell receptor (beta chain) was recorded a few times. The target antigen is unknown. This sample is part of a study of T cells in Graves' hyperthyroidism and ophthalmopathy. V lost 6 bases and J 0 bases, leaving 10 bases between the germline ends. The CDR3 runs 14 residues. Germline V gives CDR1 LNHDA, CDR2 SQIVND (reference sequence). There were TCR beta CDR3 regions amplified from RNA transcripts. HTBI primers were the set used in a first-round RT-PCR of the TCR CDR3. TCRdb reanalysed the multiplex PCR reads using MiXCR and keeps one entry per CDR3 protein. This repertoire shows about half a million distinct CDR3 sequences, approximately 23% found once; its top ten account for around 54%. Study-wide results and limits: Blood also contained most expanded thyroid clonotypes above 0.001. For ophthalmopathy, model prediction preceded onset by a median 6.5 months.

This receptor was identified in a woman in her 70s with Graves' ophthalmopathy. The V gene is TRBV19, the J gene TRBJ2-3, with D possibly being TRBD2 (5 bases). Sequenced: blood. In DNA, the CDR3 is TGTGCCAGTAGACGGGAATCTAGCACAGATACGCAGTATTTT. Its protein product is CASRRESSTDTQYF.